The T cell receptor (beta chain) under discussion was sequenced for a study of long-term antiretroviral therapy in people with HIV. Study conclusions and caveats: At every time point, clones expanded before ART dominated the repertoire.

CDR3 size: 14 residues. Trimming removed 7 bases from V and 5 bases from J; junction bases left unmatched: 4. Germline V gene lookup returns CDR1 SGDLS and CDR2 YYNGEE. Turning to this clone: Its target is not known.

Investigators performed immunoSEQ version v3.0 at survey level. Produced via immunoSEQ multiplex PCR; TCRdb's table is partial and in-frame only. The sample consists of roughly 14,000 clones, roughly 80% of them appearing once. The rearrangement links TRBV9 to TRBJ2-2, with TRBD2 matching over 11 bases. The sequences come from unsorted PBMCs, collected just before starting antiretroviral therapy. This receptor was taken from a man between 35 and 55 years old with HIV. CDR3: CASGGTSGTGELFF. The CDR3 nucleotides read TGTGCCAGCGGGGGGACTAGCGGAACCGGGGAGCTGTTTTTT.